These 27 T cell receptor beta chains share one sample of origin, sequenced in a study of identifying expanded T cells in peripheral blood. Profiling relied on immunoSEQ multiplex PCR, and the TCRdb table lists in-frame clones only, not all of them. The sample contains tens of thousands of clones, 84% of which appear only once. Sample: blood. These receptors were collected from a person between 18 and 75 years old in good health.

The rearrangement joins TRBV7-2 to TRBJ2-7, with D perhaps matching TRBD2 (6 bases). Trimming removed 7 bases from V and 6 bases from J, with 19 bases in between. Looked up from germline, CDR1 is SGHTA and CDR2 is FQGNSA. The CDR3 sequence is 14 residues long. CDR3 protein: CASTPRGLGGEQYF. The DNA of the CDR3 is TGTGCCAGCACCCCCCGGGGACTCGGAGGCGAGCAGTACTTC.

The gene calls are TRBV27 and TRBJ2-1; 9 bases match TRBD2. Germline assignment: CDR1 MNHEY and CDR2 SMNVEV (reference sequence). Trimming removed 6 bases from V and 7 bases from J; junction bases left unmatched: 10. The CDR3 length is 15 residues. In DNA, the CDR3 is TGTGCCAGCAGGGTTCTAGCGGGGTCGGGGAATGAGCAGTTCTTC. Encoded protein: CASRVLAGSGNEQFF.

The chain joins TRBV7-2 to TRBJ2-7; TRBD1 matches at 7 bases. Trimming removed 2 bases from V and 2 bases from J; junction bases left unmatched: 6. Germline V CDR1 and CDR2: SGHTA, FQGNSA. CDR3 length: 15 residues. In nucleotides, the CDR3 is TGTGCCAGCAGCTTACAGACAGGGAGAGCCTACGAGCAGTACTTC. Protein sequence: CASSLQTGRAYEQYF.

The chain carries TRBV18 and TRBJ1-1; a weak D match, TRBD1 (5 bases). The CDR3 sequence is 12 residues long. Germline lookup yields CDR1 KGHSH and CDR2 LQKENI. V lost 4 bases, J lost 7 bases, and 10 bases lay in between. The CDR3 bases are TGTGCCAGCTCACAGCAGGGAGTTGAAGCTTTCTTT. This translates into CASSQQGVEAFF. Full variable domain (remainder filled in from reference TRBV18 and TRBJ1-1): NAGVMQNPRHLVRRRGQEARLRCSPMKGHSHVYWYRQLPEEGLKFMVYLQKENIIDESGMPKERFSAEFPKEGPSILRIQQVVRGDSAAYFCASSQQGVEAFFGQGTRLTVV.

The chain has TRBV6-1 and TRBJ1-1; 11 nucleotides line up with TRBD1. Germline assignment: CDR1 MNHNS and CDR2 SASEGT. V dropped 7 bases and J dropped 3; count of bases not matched to a gene: 7. The CDR3 is made up of 15 amino acids. In nucleotides, the CDR3 is TGTGCCAGCACCCGGGACAGGGGGACATACACTGAAGCTTTCTTT. It translates to CASTRDRGTYTEAFF.

The CDR3 loop reads CASSTRTYSESSTDTQYF. Written as DNA, the CDR3 is TGTGCCAGTAGTACCCGGACTTACAGCGAGTCTAGCACAGATACGCAGTATTTT. V and J are TRBV19 and TRBJ2-3; D possibly corresponds to TRBD2 (5 bases). V gave up 4 bases and J gave up 0 bases, with 20 bases separating them. The V gene's germline CDR1 is LNHDA and CDR2 SQIVND (reference sequence). The CDR3 covers 18 residues. The whole variable domain, remainder taken from reference TRBV19 and TRBJ2-3, is DGGITQSPKYLFRKEGQNVTLSCEQNLNHDAMYWYRQDPGQGLRLIYYSQIVNDFQKGDIAEGYSVSREKKESFPLTVTSAQKNPTAFYLCASSTRTYSESSTDTQYFGPGTRLTVL.

CDR3: CATSRPGINYGYTF. The CDR3, as DNA: TGTGCCACCAGCAGACCGGGGATTAACTATGGCTACACCTTC. J is TRBJ1-2 and V is TRBV15; no reliable D call. The germline V gene has CDR1 LNHNV and CDR2 YYDKDF (reference sequence). Trimming stripped 2 bases from V and 1 base from J, with 8 bases between. This CDR3 is 14 amino acids long.

The chain employs TRBV27 and TRBJ2-1, with 7 bases lining up with TRBD2. The CDR3 extends over 15 amino acids. After removal of 5 bases from V and 3 bases from J, the junction contained 7 bases not matched to a gene. Germline values: CDR1 MNHEY, CDR2 SMNVEV (reference sequence). The CDR3 nucleotides read TGTGCCAGCAGTCCGTTGGGGGAGGGCTACAATGAGCAGTTCTTC. As protein: CASSPLGEGYNEQFF.

V and J are TRBV27 and TRBJ2-2; D not certain. The CDR3 contains 14 residues. The V and J ends lost 3 bases and 4 bases respectively, with 9 bases between them. Germline V gene lookup returns CDR1 MNHEY and CDR2 SMNVEV (reference sequence). CDR3 DNA sequence: TGTGCCAGCAGTTTTAGGAGAACCACCGGGGAGCTGTTTTTT. This gives the protein CASSFRRTTGELFF.

This clone has only one observation. The genes are TRBV19 and TRBJ1-2; D is ambiguous. Germline assignment: CDR1 LNHDA and CDR2 SQIVND (reference sequence). The CDR3 is made up of 14 amino acids. V was cut by 5 bases and J by 4 bases, with 14 bases left in between. This CDR3 reads CASSVPEAAYGYTF. Written as DNA, the CDR3 is TGTGCCAGTAGTGTTCCAGAGGCCGCCTATGGCTACACCTTC.

This clone was detected a few times. The CDR3 region is CASSAQDYEQYF. The DNA for the CDR3 is TGCGCCAGCAGCGCGCAAGACTACGAGCAGTACTTC. V and J are TRBV5-1 and TRBJ2-7; D ambiguous. The CDR3 length is 12 residues. Germline values: CDR1 SGHRS, CDR2 YFSETQ. The V end lost 4 bases, the J end lost 3 bases, and 8 bases lay between the germline ends.

The rearrangement links TRBV5-1 to TRBJ2-3, with TRBD2 matching over 7 bases. Unmatched junction bases numbered 12, after V lost 1 base and J lost 1 base. The CDR3 covers 18 residues. Germline loops: CDR1 SGHRS, CDR2 YFSETQ. The CDR3 nucleotides are TGCGCCAGCAGCTTGTTTCTCGGCGGGAGTTTGGGCACAGATACGCAGTATTTT. It specifies CASSLFLGGSLGTDTQYF. The full variable domain, rest sourced from reference TRBV5-1 and TRBJ2-3, is KAGVTQTPRYLIKTRGQQVTLSCSPISGHRSVSWYQQTPGQGLQFLFEYFSETQRNKGNFPGRFSGRQFSNSRSEMNVSTLELGDSALYLCASSLFLGGSLGTDTQYFGPGTRLTVL.

This chain joins TRBV9 and TRBJ2-1; 13 bases match TRBD2. CDR3 size: 15 residues. V lost 3 bases to trimming and J lost 8 bases; unmatched junction nucleotides: 5. CDR1 is SGDLS and CDR2 is YYNGEE in the germline V gene. CDR3 coding DNA: TGTGCCAGCAGCGGGACTAGCGGGAGATGGGATGAGCAGTTCTTC. Protein sequence: CASSGTSGRWDEQFF.

This clone was counted between two and nine times. V usage is TRBV27 and J usage is TRBJ1-2, with 12 bases matching TRBD1. V shed 6 bases and J 4 bases; nucleotides not matched to a gene: 9. Per germline, CDR1 MNHEY and CDR2 SMNVEV (reference sequence). The CDR3 contains 16 residues. The CDR3 DNA reads TGTGCCAGCAGATACGGGGGGACAGGGGGCAGCTATGGCTACACCTTC. Protein sequence: CASRYGGTGGSYGYTF.

J is TRBJ2-1 and V is TRBV11-3; TRBD2 agrees at 9 bases. There are 15 residues in the CDR3. Per the germline V gene, CDR1 is SGHNT and CDR2 is YENEEA. Trimming at V came to 1 base and at J to 7 bases, leaving 5 bases not matched to a gene. In DNA form, the CDR3 reads TGTGCCAGCAGCTTAGTTAGCGGGAGAGATAATGAGCAGTTCTTC. This gives the protein CASSLVSGRDNEQFF.

The rearrangement links TRBV27 to TRBJ2-3; 10 positions agree with TRBD2. The length of the CDR3 is 15 residues. Germline CDR1 reads MNHEY; CDR2 reads SMNVEV (reference sequence). Trimming cost V 7 bases and J 9 bases; bases outside gene matches: 13. The CDR3 reads CASTDSGRSVKTQYF. The CDR3 DNA is TGTGCCAGCACCGATAGCGGGAGGTCCGTGAAGACGCAGTATTTT.

The chain is built from TRBV7-8 and TRBJ1-1; D possibly corresponds to TRBD1 (5 bases). The germline CDR1 and CDR2 sequences are SGHVS and FQNEAQ. V was clipped by 3 bases and J by 4 bases, with 12 bases between them. The CDR3 totals 14 residues. The CDR3 here is CASSFGGIGTEAFF. As DNA, the CDR3 is TGTGCCAGCAGCTTTGGGGGGATTGGCACTGAAGCTTTCTTT. Full variable domain (remainder filled in from reference TRBV7-8 and TRBJ1-1): GAGVSQSPRYKVAKRGQDVALRCDPISGHVSLFWYQQALGQGPEFLTYFQNEAQLDKSGLPSDRFFAERPEGSVSTLKIQRTQQEDSAVYLCASSFGGIGTEAFFGQGTRLTVV.

The sample holds a few counts of this clone. The chain combines TRBV28 with TRBJ1-3; D is unclear. Trimming took 2 bases from V and 0 from J, leaving 8 bases between them. This CDR3 spans 15 amino acids. Germline V CDR1 and CDR2: MDHEN, SYDVKM. For the CDR3, the DNA is TGTGCCAGCAGTTTAGGACGTTTCTCTGGAAACACCATATATTTT. It is translated as CASSLGRFSGNTIYF.

This chain connects TRBV11-2 to TRBJ1-2; D uncertain. This CDR3 has 15 amino acids. CDR1 is SGHAT and CDR2 is FQNNGV in the germline V gene. Trimming cost V 0 bases and J 0 bases, with 8 bases left between them. CDR3 nucleotides: TGTGCCAGCAGCTTAGAGGAGGGAGCTAACTATGGCTACACCTTC. Translation gives CASSLEEGANYGYTF.

This CDR3 is CASSWGAGLNEQFF. CDR3 DNA sequence: TGTGCCAGCAGCTGGGGGGCAGGGCTCAATGAGCAGTTCTTC. The V and J genes are TRBV7-2 and TRBJ2-1, with D perhaps being TRBD1 or TRBD2 (6 bases each). Trimming took 4 bases from V and 6 from J, leaving 13 bases between them. The CDR3 runs 14 residues. Germline-derived CDR1 and CDR2 are SGHTA and FQGNSA.

The CDR3 DNA is TGTGCCAGCAGCGCCGGATACATCACCGGGGAGCTGTTTTTT. It specifies CASSAGYITGELFF. V is TRBV9 and J is TRBJ2-2; D is ambiguous. Looked up from germline, CDR1 is SGDLS and CDR2 is YYNGEE. The germline V and J ends were trimmed by 3 bases and 4 bases, with 10 bases remaining between them. The length of the CDR3 is 14 residues.

The CDR3 is CASGALAGEVEQFF. CDR3 sequence (DNA): TGTGCCAGTGGAGCCCTAGCGGGAGAAGTTGAGCAGTTCTTC. This chain uses TRBV2 with TRBJ2-1, with 10 bases fitting TRBD2. The CDR3 spans 14 residues. V shed 9 bases and J 9 bases; nucleotides not matched to a gene: 11. Germline loops: CDR1 SNHLY, CDR2 FYNNEI.

The chain joins TRBV10-1 to TRBJ1-5, with D unclear. The CDR3 spans 16 residues. Germline V gene data show CDR1 as WNHNN and CDR2 as SYGVQD (reference sequence). Trimming removed 9 bases from V and 2 bases from J, with 20 bases in between. CDR3 protein: CARGMPGLMCNQPQHF. The CDR3 DNA reads TGCGCCAGAGGCATGCCTGGCCTAATGTGCAATCAGCCCCAGCATTTT.

The rearrangement uses TRBV19 and TRBJ1-5; D remains ambiguous. The CDR3 runs to 13 residues. The germline CDR1 and CDR2 sequences are LNHDA and SQIVND (reference sequence). The V gene lost 3 bases and the J gene lost 7 bases, with 10 bases spanning the gap. CDR3 residues: CASSIRESQPQHF. CDR3 DNA: TGTGCCAGTAGTATCCGGGAAAGCCAGCCCCAGCATTTT.

The rearrangement links TRBV27 to TRBJ2-1; TRBD2 aligns across 12 bases. The CDR3 has 18 amino acids. From germline, CDR1 is MNHEY and CDR2 SMNVEV (reference sequence). The trim removed 1 base at V and 4 bases at J, leaving 8 bases unmatched. The CDR3, as DNA: TGTGCCAGCAGTTTATGGCTAGCGGGAGGGTTAATGTACAATGAGCAGTTCTTC. Amino acids: CASSLWLAGGLMYNEQFF.

The rearrangement links TRBV5-4 to TRBJ1-1; D is undetermined. The length of the CDR3 is 13 residues. V lost 0 bases to trimming and J lost 4 bases, with 7 bases between them. The germline gives CDR1 SGHNT, CDR2 YYREEE (reference sequence). The CDR3 loop is CASSLGWGTEAFF. For the CDR3, the DNA is TGTGCCAGCAGCTTGGGTTGGGGCACTGAAGCTTTCTTT.

This clone appeared once. The V gene is TRBV29-1, the J gene TRBJ2-3; TRBD2 is a possible D gene (6 bases). V was shortened by 4 bases and J by 1 base, with 12 bases between the two germline ends. CDR1 SQVTM and CDR2 ANQGSEA come from the germline V gene. The CDR3 loop spans 14 amino acids. The CDR3 loop is CSVGLGVGTDTQYF. The CDR3 bases are TGCAGCGTTGGACTAGGGGTGGGCACAGATACGCAGTATTTT.